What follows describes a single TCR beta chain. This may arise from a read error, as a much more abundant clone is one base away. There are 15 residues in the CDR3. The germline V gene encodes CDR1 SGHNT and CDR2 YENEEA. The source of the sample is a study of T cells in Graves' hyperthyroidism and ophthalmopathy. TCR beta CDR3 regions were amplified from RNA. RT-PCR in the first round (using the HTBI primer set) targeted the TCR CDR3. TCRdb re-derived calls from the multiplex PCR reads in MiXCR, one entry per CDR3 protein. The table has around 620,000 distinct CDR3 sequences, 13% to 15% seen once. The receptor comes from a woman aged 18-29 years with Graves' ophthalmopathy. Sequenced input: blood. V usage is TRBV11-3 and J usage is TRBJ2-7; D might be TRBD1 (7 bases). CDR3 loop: CTSSPPLQGGHEQYF. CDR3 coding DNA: TGTACCAGCAGCCCCCCCCTCCAGGGGGGCCACGAGCAGTACTTC.